Following are 23 T cell receptor beta chains from one sample sequenced in a study of blood T cell repertoires in COVID-19 (dated by TCRdb to 2020 to 2022). Library preparation used the immunoSEQ multiplex PCR assay. The source is immuneACCESS, and TCRdb retained only in-frame sequences with V and J called. Part of the clones is not carried over; for the studies checked, unresolved V genes explain less than half of this, and the remainder is unexplained. The sample table lists hundreds of thousands of clones, 87% of them with a count of one. The ten largest clones add up to about 6.1% of the sample. Sequencing was done on a sample of PBMCs or T cells enriched from blood (not recorded which). The receptors come from a woman aged 40 to 49 who had recovered from COVID-19.

V gene TRBV30 combines with J gene TRBJ1-2; TRBD1 agrees at 9 bases. Trimming took 5 bases from V and 6 from J; bases not matched to a gene: 7. This CDR3 is 13 amino acids long. Per the germline V gene, CDR1 is GTSNPN and CDR2 is SVGIG (reference sequence). The CDR3 region is CAWEVQGAHGYTF. The CDR3 region has the DNA TGTGCCTGGGAGGTACAGGGGGCCCATGGCTACACCTTC. The variable domain in full, completed from reference TRBV30 and TRBJ1-2, reads SQTIHQWPATLVQPVGSPLSLECTVEGTSNPNLYWYRQAAGRGLQLLFYSVGIGQISSEVPQNLSASRPQDRQFILSSKKLLLSDSGFYLCAWEVQGAHGYTFGSGTRLTVV.

This clone was observed a handful of times. The rearrangement joins TRBV5-1 to TRBJ1-2; 8 nucleotides line up with TRBD1. Germline V gene lookup returns CDR1 SGHRS and CDR2 YFSETQ. This CDR3 has 18 amino acids. J lost 9 bases, V lost 2 bases, and 21 bases had no gene match. This chain's CDR3 is CASSFGATEDRAIRSYTF. The CDR3 DNA reads as TGCGCCAGCAGCTTCGGAGCCACGGAGGACAGGGCGATTAGGAGCTACACCTTC.

CDR3 protein: CASSSGTGGSSPLHF. The CDR3 bases are TGTGCCAGCAGTTCCGGGACAGGGGGCAGCTCACCCCTCCACTTT. The gene calls are TRBV28 and TRBJ1-6, with TRBD1 matching 12 bases. Losses at the gene ends were 4 bases for V and 10 bases for J; bases not matched to a gene: 5. This CDR3 has 15 residues. The germline gives CDR1 MDHEN, CDR2 SYDVKM.

CDR3 bases: TGCAGCGTCTCCCTAGCGCCGGCCTACAATGAGCAGTTCTTC. The encoded protein is CSVSLAPAYNEQFF. This rearrangement joins TRBV29-1 to TRBJ2-1; D might be TRBD2 (6 bases). V shed 6 bases and J shed 2 bases, with 14 bases lying between them. Germline assignment: CDR1 SQVTM and CDR2 ANQGSEA. The CDR3 covers 14 residues.

This clone has just a few counts. V and J are TRBV7-2 and TRBJ2-1; D ambiguous. In germline, CDR1 is SGHTA, CDR2 FQGNSA. The CDR3 runs to 13 residues. V lost 0 bases to trimming and J lost 5 bases, with 5 bases between them. CDR3 sequence reads: CASSLASNNEQFF. The CDR3 DNA reads as TGTGCCAGCAGCTTAGCTAGCAACAATGAGCAGTTCTTC.

Comments on this clone: The junction departs from germline at one end; a sequencing error may be responsible. The chain couples TRBV9 to TRBJ2-4, with 7 bases fitting TRBD1. The V gene's germline CDR1 is SGDLS and CDR2 YYNGEE. This CDR3 has 14 amino acids. CDR3 DNA sequence: TGTGCCAGCAGCCCCGGGACAGCCATAAACATTCAGTACTTC. Its protein is CASSPGTAINIQYF.

There are a few counts of this clone. This rearrangement joins TRBV7-8 to TRBJ2-2; D unresolved. With 1 base removed from V and 6 bases from J, the gap between germline ends came to 6 bases. The length of the CDR3 is 13 residues. Germline V lookup: CDR1 SGHVS, CDR2 FQNEAQ. The CDR3 DNA follows: TGTGCCAGCAGCTTAGGCGGATCCGGGGAGCTGTTTTTT. This codes for CASSLGGSGELFF.

The CDR3 DNA sequence: TGCGCCAGCAGCTTCGACAGGGCCCTCTATGGCTACACCTTC. This codes for CASSFDRALYGYTF. The chain carries TRBV5-1 and TRBJ1-2, with 7 bases lining up with TRBD1. Germline V gene lookup returns CDR1 SGHRS and CDR2 YFSETQ. This CDR3 contains 14 residues. V gave up 2 bases and J gave up 4 bases; unmatched junction bases: 5.

In its sample, this clone was seen once. V gene TRBV5-1 combines with J gene TRBJ2-7; D unresolved. Germline V gives CDR1 SGHRS, CDR2 YFSETQ. The CDR3 runs 14 residues. V was cut by 6 bases and J by 9 bases, with 22 bases left in between. DNA of the CDR3: TGCGCCAGCACTGAAAGAGAGGCCAGTATATTGCAGTACTTC. Encoded protein: CASTEREASILQYF. Drawing the rest from reference TRBV5-1 and TRBJ2-7, the complete variable domain is KAGVTQTPRYLIKTRGQQVTLSCSPISGHRSVSWYQQTPGQGLQFLFEYFSETQRNKGNFPGRFSGRQFSNSRSEMNVSTLELGDSALYLCASTEREASILQYFGPGTRLTVT.

The V gene is TRBV30, the J gene TRBJ2-2; no clear D. From germline, CDR1 is GTSNPN and CDR2 SVGIG (reference sequence). Trimming removed 0 bases at V and 7 bases at J, with 9 bases between. CDR3 length: 13 residues. CDR3 bases: TGTGCCTGGAGTGTACAGCCCGGCGGGGAGCTGTTTTTT. Its translation is CAWSVQPGGELFF.

Remarks on this clone: Other DNA sequences in the same sample also yield this CDR3. V usage is TRBV19 and J usage is TRBJ2-3; D call uncertain. The V gene's germline CDR1 is LNHDA and CDR2 SQIVND (reference sequence). Trimming stripped 0 bases from V and 5 bases from J, with 3 bases between. The CDR3 spans 12 residues. The CDR3 loop reads CASSIDRDTQYF. DNA for the CDR3: TGTGCCAGTAGTATAGATAGAGATACGCAGTATTTT.

Only one count was recorded for this clone. This rearrangement joins TRBV6-1 to TRBJ2-7, with D possibly being TRBD2 (6 bases). Germline loops: CDR1 MNHNS, CDR2 SASEGT. Trimming took off 3 bases at V and 2 bases at J, with 14 bases between the two ends. The CDR3 contains 15 residues. For the CDR3, the DNA is TGTGCCAGCAGTGATCCGGGACGGGGGACCTACGAGCAGTACTTC. It is translated as CASSDPGRGTYEQYF.

The gene calls are TRBV5-4 and TRBJ2-1; TRBD2 matches 11 bases. CDR1 SGHNT and CDR2 YYREEE come from the germline V gene (reference sequence). This CDR3 has 20 amino acids. The trim removed 4 bases at V and 0 bases at J, leaving 15 bases unmatched. The CDR3 DNA follows: TGTGCCAGCAGCCCTGGGGGGGCGGCGGGACTAGCGGCCTCCTACAATGAGCAGTTCTTC. Its protein product is CASSPGGAAGLAASYNEQFF.

The chain has TRBV28 and TRBJ2-1; D possibly corresponds to TRBD2 (5 bases). V was clipped by 2 bases and J by 15 bases, with 23 bases between them. Germline CDR1 and CDR2: MDHEN and SYDVKM. The CDR3 is 15 amino acids. The CDR3 DNA reads TGTGCCAGCAGTTTAGCCCACACTAGTCGGGCTTTTACGTTCTTC. Translation: CASSLAHTSRAFTFF.

The rearrangement links TRBV6-5 to TRBJ2-7; D not resolved. V was shortened by 6 bases and J by 2 bases, with 5 bases between the two germline ends. CDR1 is MNHEY, CDR2 SVGAGI, per germline. The CDR3 consists of 11 residues. The CDR3 region has the DNA TGTGCCAGCAGGGCGGCCTACGAGCAGTACTTC. Its protein product is CASRAAYEQYF.

This clone was found a few times. The V and J genes are TRBV3-1 (or the pseudogene TRBV3-2) and TRBJ2-2, with 9 bases matching TRBD2. V lost 7 bases to trimming and J lost 8 bases; unmatched junction nucleotides: 29. The CDR3 extends over 21 amino acids. Germline V gene lookup returns CDR1 LGHDT and CDR2 YNNKEL (reference sequence). The CDR3 loop is CASIPIEGSGSRTQLVGELFF. The CDR3 region has the DNA TGTGCCAGCATTCCCATTGAGGGTAGCGGGAGTAGGACGCAATTAGTAGGGGAGCTGTTTTTT.

The V call is TRBV10-2, the J call TRBJ2-7; the D gene is possibly TRBD2 (6 bases). Germline V CDR1 and CDR2: WSHSY, SAAADI. With 4 bases removed from V and 9 bases from J, the gap between germline ends came to 13 bases. This CDR3 is built from 12 residues. This CDR3 reads CASSGAGTGQYF. The CDR3 bases are TGCGCCAGCAGTGGTGCAGGGACTGGGCAGTACTTC.

The genes are TRBV24-1 and TRBJ2-2; the match to TRBD1 covers 8 bases. The CDR3 is 13 residues long. Looked up from germline, CDR1 is KGHDR and CDR2 is SFDVKD. With V trimmed by 9 bases and J by 4 bases, 3 bases remained unmatched. CDR3 sequence: CATQGARTGELFF. CDR3 in DNA: TGTGCCACCCAGGGGGCGCGCACCGGGGAGCTGTTTTTT.

The rearrangement joins TRBV4-1 to TRBJ2-1, with TRBD2 identical over 10 bases. Germline-derived CDR1 and CDR2 are MGHRA and YSYEKL. The CDR3 contains 15 residues. J gave up 10 bases and V 5 bases, and 11 bases lay outside the gene matches. The CDR3 bases are TGCGCCAGCAGCACCCGGACTAGCGGCCAGGGGGAGCAGTTCTTC. It specifies CASSTRTSGQGEQFF.

V is TRBV28 and J is TRBJ2-1; weak D call: TRBD2 (6 bases). The germline gives CDR1 MDHEN, CDR2 SYDVKM. With 8 bases removed from V and 1 base from J, the gap between germline ends came to 12 bases. The CDR3 has 14 residues. The CDR3 region has the DNA TGTGCCAGCCTTGGGGGGAGGTCCTACAATGAGCAGTTCTTC. Translation gives CASLGGRSYNEQFF.

V usage is TRBV5-6 and J usage is TRBJ2-4, with unresolved D. Trimming took off 0 bases at V and 0 bases at J, with 4 bases between the two ends. CDR1 is SGHDT and CDR2 is YYEEEE in the germline V gene. This CDR3 region has 14 residues. CDR3 loop: CASSLAVAKNIQYF. CDR3 in DNA: TGTGCCAGCAGCTTGGCGGTAGCCAAAAACATTCAGTACTTC.

This chain uses TRBV19 with TRBJ2-2, with D possibly being TRBD1 (5 bases). The V end was cut by 7 bases, the J end by 3 bases, with 12 bases between. This CDR3 contains 14 residues. CDR1 and CDR2 (germline): LNHDA, SQIVND (reference sequence). The CDR3 sequence: CASTYRSDTGELFF. The CDR3 DNA is TGTGCCAGTACGTACAGGAGCGACACCGGGGAGCTGTTTTTT.

The V gene is TRBV11-3, the J gene TRBJ2-2; 9 positions agree with TRBD2. J gave up 7 bases and V 1 base, and 1 base lay outside the gene matches. Germline CDR1 and CDR2: SGHNT and YENEEA. The CDR3 extends over 14 amino acids. The CDR3 spells CASSLVAGVGELFF. CDR3 in DNA: TGTGCCAGCAGCTTAGTAGCGGGAGTCGGGGAGCTGTTTTTT.